The T cell receptor beta chain under discussion was sequenced for a study of blood T cell repertoires in COVID-19. On the study more broadly: Acute and convalescent COVID-19 specimens originated in the United States, Italy and Spain. The cDNA or gDNA used as material had been derived from T cells, B-cell-depleted T cells, or PBMCs.

As processed by the authors: Amplifying reference gene primers gave estimates of nucleated cell counts. TCRdb's copy holds only in-frame clones and misses some; the assay was immunoSEQ multiplex PCR. The V and J calls and the clone size are those of that table, but D and trimming were determined from the DNA. The top ten clones hold more than 0.85% of a sample with about 310,000 clones, around 90% of them seen once. Losses at the gene ends were 4 bases for V and 2 bases for J; bases not matched to a gene: 2. CDR3 length equals 14 residues. The V gene's germline CDR1 is SGHTA and CDR2 FQGNSA. The sequenced material came from peripheral blood. The sequence was obtained from a woman between 40 and 55 years old with COVID-19, enrolled during active disease. This chain connects TRBV7-2 to TRBJ2-3, with 8 bases lining up with TRBD2. As DNA, the CDR3 is TGTGCCAGCAGCTCGGGGGGGCCCACAGATACGCAGTATTTT. Protein: CASSSGGPTDTQYF.